This T cell receptor beta chain was obtained from a study of cytomegalovirus exposure and HLA in healthy donors. With V trimmed by 3 bases and J by 4 bases, 9 bases remained unmatched. CDR1 SGHAT and CDR2 FQNNGV come from the germline V gene. This CDR3 has 17 amino acids. 13 Jbeta primers and 60 Vbeta primers were used for the PCR. The table came from immunoSEQ multiplex PCR; TCRdb's copy has only in-frame clones and leaves some out. Here the sample spans 130,000 to 150,000 clones, roughly 80% being singletons. V gene TRBV11-2 combines with J gene TRBJ2-6; 7 nucleotides agree with TRBD1. This TCR was sampled from a woman aged 40 to 50 in good health and CMV-seropositive. What was sequenced was PBMCs. This CDR3 reads CASSLGHRGSGANVLTF. CDR3 nucleotide sequence: TGTGCCAGCAGCTTGGGCCACAGGGGATCAGGGGCCAACGTCCTGACTTTC.